The 28 T cell receptor beta chains below all came from one sample that was sequenced in a study of neurological immune-mediated disorders. This sample's time point: longitudinal time-point 2. TCRdb redid the calling of the 5' RACE reads with MiXCR, one entry per CDR3 protein. Seen here are fewer than 40,000 distinct CDR3 sequences, 10% to 15% observed once, and the top ten hold about 2.3%. The sample taken for sequencing was PBMCs. These receptors were taken from a woman aged 40 to 50 in good health.

Ten or more counts support this clonotype. The rearrangement uses TRBV18 and TRBJ1-1; TRBD1 matches 8 bases. J gave up 5 bases and V 5 bases, and 7 bases lay outside the gene matches. In germline, CDR1 is KGHSH, CDR2 LQKENI. The CDR3 has 14 amino acids. Written as DNA, the CDR3 is TGTGCCAGCTCAGACAGGGGTGGAAAGACTGAAGCTTTCTTT. It translates to CASSDRGGKTEAFF.

The sample holds many counts of this clonotype. V usage is TRBV7-2 and J usage is TRBJ2-5; D call uncertain. CDR1 is SGHTA and CDR2 is FQGNSA in the germline V gene. This CDR3 region has 13 residues. The germline V and J ends were trimmed by 5 bases and 7 bases, with 14 bases remaining between them. The CDR3 nucleotides are TGTGCCAGCAGCGTGATTTTGACCGGGACCCAGTACTTC. Translation: CASSVILTGTQYF. Full variable domain (outside the CDR3, taken from reference TRBV7-2 and TRBJ2-5): GAGVSQSPSNKVTEKGKDVELRCDPISGHTALYWYRQSLGQGLEFLIYFQGNSAPDKSGLPSDRFSAERTGGSVSTLTIQRTQQEDSAVYLCASSVILTGTQYFGPGTRLLVL.

This clonotype was found a few times. The chain uses TRBV5-1 and TRBJ2-3; D call uncertain. This CDR3 has 14 residues. Trimming stripped 3 bases from V and 5 bases from J, with 13 bases between. Germline values: CDR1 SGHRS, CDR2 YFSETQ. In DNA, the CDR3 is TGCGCCAGCAGCTACGGGTCCTGGAGAGATACGCAGTATTTT. Its protein product is CASSYGSWRDTQYF.

This clonotype showed up just a few times. The CDR3 here is CASSQGAAGTVEQFF. In nucleotides, the CDR3 is TGCGCCAGCAGCCAAGGGGCAGCGGGGACGGTTGAGCAGTTCTTC. J is TRBJ2-1 and V is TRBV4-3; 7 bases match TRBD2. V gave up 1 base and J gave up 9 bases; unmatched junction bases: 9. Looked up from germline, CDR1 is LGHNA and CDR2 is YSLEER. CDR3 length: 15 residues.

This clonotype was recorded at least ten times. This chain connects TRBV5-1 to TRBJ2-6, with unresolved D. CDR1 and CDR2 (germline): SGHRS, YFSETQ. The CDR3 extends over 15 amino acids. Trimming cost V 7 bases and J 3 bases, with 14 bases left between them. CDR3 in DNA: TGCGCCAGCGGCGACCATCTCCTTGGGGCCAACGTCCTGACTTTC. Translated, it gives CASGDHLLGANVLTF.

This clonotype was counted a few times. A much larger clone lies one base from this, so it may be a read error. The chain joins TRBV3-1 to TRBJ2-1, with 9 bases lining up with TRBD2. There are 16 residues in the CDR3. Germline V lookup: CDR1 LGHDT, CDR2 YNNKEL (reference sequence). With 0 bases clipped from V and 10 bases from J, the junction kept 10 bases outside the gene matches. The CDR3: CASSQDTGGGGGEQFF. The DNA for the CDR3 is TGTGCCAGCAGCCAAGATACAGGCGGGGGGGGTGGAGAGCAGTTCTTC.

This clonotype showed up many times. This chain links TRBV5-1 with TRBJ1-2; the D is unclear. V gave up 0 bases and J gave up 4 bases, with 10 bases separating them. The CDR3 loop spans 14 amino acids. Germline CDR1 SGHRS, CDR2 YFSETQ. Here the CDR3 reads CASSLVGIGYGYTF. The CDR3 DNA reads TGCGCCAGCAGCTTGGTCGGGATCGGCTATGGCTACACCTTC. The complete variable domain, with remaining parts taken from reference TRBV5-1 and TRBJ1-2, reads KAGVTQTPRYLIKTRGQQVTLSCSPISGHRSVSWYQQTPGQGLQFLFEYFSETQRNKGNFPGRFSGRQFSNSRSEMNVSTLELGDSALYLCASSLVGIGYGYTFGSGTRLTVV.

Ten or more counts support this clonotype. The V gene is TRBV18, the J gene TRBJ1-2; D gene unclear. The V gene's germline CDR1 is KGHSH and CDR2 LQKENI. The germline V and J ends were trimmed by 6 bases and 7 bases, with 9 bases remaining between them. This CDR3 contains 11 residues. Here the CDR3 reads CASSQQFGYTF. The CDR3 DNA sequence: TGTGCCAGCTCGCAACAGTTTGGCTACACCTTC.

The table lists this clonotype with many counts. The J gene is TRBJ1-1, the V gene TRBV20-1; D gene uncertain. The CDR3 loop spans 13 amino acids. Trimming stripped 5 bases from V and 4 bases from J, with 14 bases between. Germline CDR1 and CDR2: DFQATT and SNEGSKA (reference sequence). The CDR3 loop reads CSAASMRGTEAFF. The CDR3 nucleotides read TGCAGTGCTGCGTCAATGAGAGGCACTGAAGCTTTCTTT.

There are many counts of this clonotype. The V call is TRBV7-2, the J call TRBJ1-2; unclear D gene. Trimming pared 5 bases from V and 8 bases from J, leaving 15 bases between. Germline V lookup: CDR1 SGHTA, CDR2 FQGNSA. This CDR3 is built from 13 residues. The CDR3 coding sequence is TGTGCCAGCAGCCCACGCCGGCAGGAAGGCTACACCTTC. This gives the protein CASSPRRQEGYTF.

In its sample, this clonotype was seen many times. This chain uses TRBV4-3 with TRBJ1-5; unclear D gene. This CDR3 region has 13 residues. V was pared by 2 bases and J by 3 bases, with 5 bases between. CDR1 and CDR2 (germline): LGHNA, YSLEER. This CDR3 reads CASSQRLNQPQHF. The CDR3 DNA sequence: TGCGCCAGCAGCCAACGGCTCAATCAGCCCCAGCATTTT.

This clonotype was picked up many times. V usage is TRBV2 and J usage is TRBJ2-7; D unclear. Trimming pared 7 bases from V and 3 bases from J, leaving 19 bases between. Germline V CDR1 and CDR2: SNHLY, FYNNEI. The CDR3 sequence is 15 residues long. DNA for the CDR3: TGTGCCAGCACTACTTCCTTCGCCGCGCGCTACGAGCAGTACTTC. Amino acids: CASTTSFAARYEQYF. The full variable domain, rest sourced from reference TRBV2 and TRBJ2-7, is EPEVTQTPSHQVTQMGQEVILRCVPISNHLYFYWYRQILGQKVEFLVSFYNNEISEKSEIFDDQFSVERPDGSNFTLKIRSTKLEDSAMYFCASTTSFAARYEQYFGPGTRLTVT.

This clonotype occurred many times. The chain has TRBV7-7 and TRBJ2-5; D is undetermined. V shed 8 bases and J shed 6 bases, with 7 bases lying between them. The germline CDR1 and CDR2 sequences are SSHAT and FNYEAQ (reference sequence). CDR3 length equals 10 residues. The CDR3 region has the DNA TGTGCCAGCGGCATTAAGACCCAGTACTTC. Translation: CASGIKTQYF. Combining the CDR3 with reference TRBV7-7 and TRBJ2-5 gives the whole variable domain GAGVSQSPRYKVTKRGQDVTLRCDPISSHATLYWYQQALGQGPEFLTYFNYEAQPDKSGLPSDRFSAERPEGSISTLTIQRTEQRDSAMYRCASGIKTQYFGPGTRLLVL.

This clonotype was recorded many times. The chain couples TRBV20-1 to TRBJ2-1; D possibly matches TRBD1 or TRBD2 (5 bases each). CDR1 DFQATT and CDR2 SNEGSKA come from the germline V gene (reference sequence). The CDR3 runs to 15 residues. Trimming took off 5 bases at V and 0 bases at J, with 14 bases between the two ends. CDR3 sequence: CSASTWGNSYNEQFF. DNA of the CDR3: TGCAGTGCTTCGACCTGGGGGAACTCCTACAATGAGCAGTTCTTC.

The chain employs TRBV7-8 and TRBJ2-7; D remains unclear. Germline V lookup: CDR1 SGHVS, CDR2 FQNEAQ. The CDR3 extends over 13 amino acids. V was cut by 3 bases and J by 2 bases, with 8 bases left in between. The CDR3 DNA is TGTGCCAGCAGCTTTGGGCCGGCCTACGAGCAGTACTTC. Amino acid sequence: CASSFGPAYEQYF. Together with reference TRBV7-8 and TRBJ2-7, the CDR3 gives the full variable domain: GAGVSQSPRYKVAKRGQDVALRCDPISGHVSLFWYQQALGQGPEFLTYFQNEAQLDKSGLPSDRFFAERPEGSVSTLKIQRTQQEDSAVYLCASSFGPAYEQYFGPGTRLTVT.

This clonotype was picked up many times. The chain is built from TRBV7-3 and TRBJ2-1, with D perhaps TRBD1 (6 bases). The CDR3 contains 14 residues. CDR1 and CDR2 from the germline V gene are SGHTA and FQGTGA. Trimming removed 5 bases at V and 8 bases at J, with 16 bases between. CDR3 bases: TGTGCCAGCAGCATGTCCACAGGGACGGATGAGCAGTTCTTC. Translation: CASSMSTGTDEQFF.

This clonotype came up many times. The V gene is TRBV5-1, the J gene TRBJ1-1; 8 nucleotides agree with TRBD1. CDR1 and CDR2 from the germline V gene are SGHRS and YFSETQ. V trimming: 0 bases; J trimming: 0 bases; junction bases outside the gene matches: 13. The CDR3 has 19 amino acids. The CDR3 nucleotides are TGCGCCAGCAGCTTGGGGGGCAGGGGGCGTTCAAGGCTGAACACTGAAGCTTTCTTT. As protein: CASSLGGRGRSRLNTEAFF.

Worth noting for this clonotype: A much bigger clone sits one base away, suggesting this may be a read error. The genes are TRBV20-1 and TRBJ2-1; D is perhaps TRBD2 (6 bases). The CDR3 totals 14 residues. V was shortened by 4 bases and J by 0 bases, with 10 bases between the two germline ends. Germline V gene lookup returns CDR1 DFQATT and CDR2 SNEGSKA (reference sequence). The CDR3 DNA reads as TGCAGTGCTAACGGGAGCCGCTCCTACAATGAGCAGTTCTTC. Residues: CSANGSRSYNEQFF.

The chain links TRBV6-5 to TRBJ2-5; 15 bases match TRBD2. CDR1 and CDR2 (germline): MNHEY, SVGAGI. The CDR3 runs 17 residues. After removal of 4 bases from V and 13 bases from J, the junction contained 16 bases not matched to a gene. CDR3 amino acids: CASSSRTSGGVGRSAYF. CDR3 nucleotides: TGTGCCAGCAGTTCCCGGACTAGCGGGGGGGTGGGTCGGTCGGCGTACTTC.

There are many counts of this clonotype. The chain uses TRBV20-1 and TRBJ2-3, with D possibly being TRBD2 (5 bases). CDR1 and CDR2 from the germline V gene are DFQATT and SNEGSKA (reference sequence). V lost 7 bases and J 0 bases, leaving 8 bases between the germline ends. CDR3 length equals 12 residues. CDR3 residues: CSELGSTDTQYF. In nucleotides, the CDR3 is TGCAGTGAACTAGGCAGCACAGATACGCAGTATTTT.

This clonotype was counted at least ten times. CDR3 amino acids: CASSRDSIRDFNEQFF. In DNA form, the CDR3 reads TGCGCCAGCAGCCGGGACTCAATCCGGGATTTCAATGAGCAGTTCTTC. The rearrangement links TRBV4-1 to TRBJ2-1; maybe TRBD2 (6 bases). Germline CDR1 is MGHRA and CDR2 is YSYEKL. V dropped 4 bases and J dropped 6 bases, with 19 bases sitting between them. The CDR3 loop spans 16 amino acids.

Comment on this clonotype: Germline and junction disagree at one end, which may indicate a read error. The J gene is TRBJ2-2, the V gene TRBV12-3 or TRBV12-4, with 8 nucleotides matching TRBD1. The CDR3 is made up of 15 amino acids. The CDR3 nucleotides are TGTGCCAGCAGTCGACAGGGGAAGTCCACCGGGGAGCTGTTTTTC. The encoded protein is CASSRQGKSTGELFF.

This clonotype was seen repeatedly, ten times or more. The chain is built from TRBV5-1 and TRBJ2-3; D perhaps matches TRBD2 (6 bases). V shed 4 bases and J shed 0 bases, with 15 bases lying between them. The CDR3 runs to 16 residues. Germline assignment: CDR1 SGHRS and CDR2 YFSETQ. CDR3 coding DNA: TGCGCCAGCAGCACCTTAGCGGAACCGAGCACAGATACGCAGTATTTT. Protein: CASSTLAEPSTDTQYF.

This clonotype was found many times. This chain links TRBV29-1 with TRBJ1-1; D uncertain. This CDR3 spans 13 amino acids. The V and J ends lost 6 bases and 0 bases respectively, with 11 bases between them. CDR1 and CDR2 (germline): SQVTM, ANQGSEA. For the CDR3, the DNA is TGCAGCGTATTAGACGGGTTGAACACTGAAGCTTTCTTT. This gives the protein CSVLDGLNTEAFF. Full variable domain (remainder filled in from reference TRBV29-1 and TRBJ1-1): SAVISQKPSRDICQRGTSLTIQCQVDSQVTMMFWYRQQPGQSLTLIATANQGSEATYESGFVIDKFPISRPNLTFSTLTVSNMSPEDSSIYLCSVLDGLNTEAFFGQGTRLTVV.

J is TRBJ1-6 and V is TRBV7-2; D remains ambiguous. Germline loops: CDR1 SGHTA, CDR2 FQGNSA. The ends were cut back, 6 bases at V and 5 bases at J, with 8 bases in the middle. This CDR3 is built from 13 residues. This chain's CDR3 is CASRAGDNSPLHF. CDR3 sequence (DNA): TGTGCCAGCAGGGCGGGCGATAATTCACCCCTCCACTTT.

Of note for this clonotype: Germline and junction disagree at one end, which may indicate a read error. V gene TRBV5-1 combines with J gene TRBJ2-4; tentative D call: TRBD1 (5 bases). Germline-derived CDR1 and CDR2 are SGHRS and YFSETQ. The CDR3 is made up of 15 amino acids. Here the CDR3 reads CASSYAGNAKNIEYF. The CDR3 DNA is TGTGCCAGCAGCTACGCAGGGAACGCCAAAAACATTGAGTACTTC.

The table lists this clonotype with many counts. The chain employs TRBV5-6 and TRBJ2-7; D is unclear. Germline V lookup: CDR1 SGHDT, CDR2 YYEEEE. The CDR3 has 11 amino acids. V was pared by 2 bases and J by 5 bases, with 5 bases between. CDR3 nucleotide sequence: TGTGCCAGCAGCTTCGACCACGAGCAGTACTTC. Amino acid sequence: CASSFDHEQYF.

The chain carries TRBV5-1 and TRBJ2-1; 7 nucleotides line up with TRBD2. The V gene end was trimmed by 0 bases and the J gene end by 9 bases; junction bases not matched to a gene: 9. CDR3 length: 15 amino acids. Germline loops: CDR1 SGHRS, CDR2 YFSETQ. For the CDR3, the DNA is TGCGCCAGCAGCTTGGACCTAGCGGTGGGGGGTGAGCAGTTCTTC. This codes for CASSLDLAVGGEQFF.